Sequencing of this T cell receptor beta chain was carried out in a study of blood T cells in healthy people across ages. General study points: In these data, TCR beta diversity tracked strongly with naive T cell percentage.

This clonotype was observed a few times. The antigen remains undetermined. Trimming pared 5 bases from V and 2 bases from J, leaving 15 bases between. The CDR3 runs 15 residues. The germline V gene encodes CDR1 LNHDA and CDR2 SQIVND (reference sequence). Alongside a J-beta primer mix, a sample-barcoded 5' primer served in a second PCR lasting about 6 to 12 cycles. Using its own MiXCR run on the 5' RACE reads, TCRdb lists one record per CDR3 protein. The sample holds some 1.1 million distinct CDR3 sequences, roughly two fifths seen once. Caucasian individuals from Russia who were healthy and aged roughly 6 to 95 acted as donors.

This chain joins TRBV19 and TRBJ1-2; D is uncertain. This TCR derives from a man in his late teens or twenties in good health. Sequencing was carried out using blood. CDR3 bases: TGTGCCAGTAGTGACGGGATCGGCAGAAACTATGGCTACACCTTC. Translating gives CASSDGIGRNYGYTF.